The 18 T cell receptor beta chains given below trace back to one sample, sequenced in a study of cytomegalovirus exposure and HLA in healthy donors. Primers included in the PCR were 60 Vbeta and 13 Jbeta primers. Profiled with immunoSEQ multiplex PCR; TCRdb holds only in-frame clones, not every one. The specimen's table records roughly 60,000 clones. Sequenced sample: PBMCs. Receptors originate from a woman under 30 in good health and CMV-seronegative.

The rearrangement links TRBV5-1 to TRBJ1-1; TRBD1 matches at 7 bases. The CDR3 has 14 amino acids. V lost 0 bases and J lost 5; bases outside the gene matches: 4. The germline V gene encodes CDR1 SGHRS and CDR2 YFSETQ. The CDR3, as DNA: TGCGCCAGCAGCTTGGAGAGGGGGCGAACTGAAGCTTTCTTT. Amino acids: CASSLERGRTEAFF.

The chain employs TRBV27 and TRBJ2-3; 8 bases line up with TRBD2. This CDR3 has 16 amino acids. V was clipped by 6 bases and J by 1 base; unmatched bases: 9. Germline V gene lookup returns CDR1 MNHEY and CDR2 SMNVEV (reference sequence). In DNA, the CDR3 is TGTGCCAGCAGGCAGACAGGAGCGGGGGGCACAGATACGCAGTATTTT. Protein sequence: CASRQTGAGGTDTQYF.

This chain links TRBV5-1 with TRBJ2-5; D gene unclear. Judging by the DNA end, TRBJ2-7 fits better; the J call may be wrong. Germline V gives CDR1 SGHRS, CDR2 YFSETQ. The CDR3 has 16 residues. CDR3 DNA sequence: TGCGCCAGCAGCTTGGCTGTGGGCAGGTCCTCCTACGAGCAGTACTTC. It encodes CASSLAVGRSSYEQYF.

The chain carries TRBV18 and TRBJ2-7, with 7 bases aligning to TRBD1. Unmatched junction bases numbered 4, after V lost 5 bases and J lost 0 bases. The CDR3 spans 14 residues. Germline V gives CDR1 KGHSH, CDR2 LQKENI. In DNA form, the CDR3 reads TGTGCCAGCTCAACCTGGGACAGCTCCTACGAGCAGTACTTC. Its protein is CASSTWDSSYEQYF.

The chain has TRBV10-1 and TRBJ2-3; perhaps TRBD2 as D (6 bases). CDR1 and CDR2 from the germline V gene are WNHNN and SYGVQD (reference sequence). The CDR3 contains 19 residues. Trimming removed 3 bases from V and 10 bases from J, with 32 bases in between. The CDR3 nucleotides are TGCGCCAGCAGTGAATTGGGACTTACCCGGGACTTCTTCATTGGGGCGCAGTATTTT. This encodes CASSELGLTRDFFIGAQYF.

The chain couples TRBV29-1 to TRBJ2-1, with D unclear. The CDR3 totals 12 residues. The germline V gene has CDR1 SQVTM and CDR2 ANQGSEA. Trimming shortened V by 4 bases and J by 2 bases, and 6 bases separated the two germline ends. Written as DNA, the CDR3 is TGCAGCGTTGGATCAGCCTACAATGAGCAGTTCTTC. Its protein product is CSVGSAYNEQFF.

The genes are TRBV19 and TRBJ1-2, with unresolved D. Germline-derived CDR1 and CDR2 are LNHDA and SQIVND (reference sequence). The CDR3 runs 19 residues. V gave up 0 bases and J gave up 3 bases, with 23 bases separating them. As DNA, the CDR3 is TGTGCCAGTAGTATAGAAGCCGGGTACACCCGTCCCTTCTACTATGGCTACACCTTC. Translating gives CASSIEAGYTRPFYYGYTF.

The J gene is TRBJ2-4, the V gene TRBV28, with 8 nucleotides matching TRBD2. V was clipped by 3 bases and J by 8 bases; unmatched bases: 3. From germline, CDR1 is MDHEN and CDR2 SYDVKM. This CDR3 contains 13 residues. The CDR3 region has the DNA TGTGCCAGCAGTTTGGGACTAGTGGACATTCAGTACTTC. Its protein is CASSLGLVDIQYF.

The chain is built from TRBV30 and TRBJ1-2; TRBD1 is a possible D gene (5 bases). Trimming pared 7 bases from V and 7 bases from J, leaving 13 bases between. The CDR3 is 11 amino acids. The germline V gene has CDR1 GTSNPN and CDR2 SVGIG (reference sequence). In DNA, the CDR3 is TGTGCCTCGGGGGGGGTTCCTGGCTACACCTTC. It codes for CASGGVPGYTF. The full variable domain, with the rest looked up from reference TRBV30 and TRBJ1-2, is SQTIHQWPATLVQPVGSPLSLECTVEGTSNPNLYWYRQAAGRGLQLLFYSVGIGQISSEVPQNLSASRPQDRQFILSSKKLLLSDSGFYLCASGGVPGYTFGSGTRLTVV.

The CDR3 region is CASSLRVTRGGKGANVLTF. In DNA, the CDR3 is TGTGCCAGCAGTCTCCGGGTGACTAGGGGGGGTAAGGGGGCCAACGTCCTGACTTTC. The chain carries TRBV28 and TRBJ2-6; a possible D gene is TRBD2 (7 bases). V dropped 5 bases and J dropped 4 bases, with 24 bases sitting between them. Germline assignment: CDR1 MDHEN and CDR2 SYDVKM. The CDR3 extends over 19 amino acids. The variable domain in full, with the rest retrieved from reference TRBV28 and TRBJ2-6, is DVKVTQSSRYLVKRTGEKVFLECVQDMDHENMFWYRQDPGLGLRLIYFSYDVKMKEKGDIPEGYSVSREKKERFSLILESASTNQTSMYLCASSLRVTRGGKGANVLTFGAGSRLTVL.

The gene calls are TRBV5-6 and TRBJ1-1; the D gene is possibly TRBD1 (5 bases). V was pared by 0 bases and J by 3 bases, with 18 bases between. Germline CDR1 SGHDT, CDR2 YYEEEE. This CDR3 spans 17 amino acids. The CDR3 nucleotides are TGTGCCAGCAGCTTGGTGGGCGGACTGGGGGGGTACACTGAAGCTTTCTTT. Encoded protein: CASSLVGGLGGYTEAFF.

The CDR3 coding sequence is TGTGCCACCAGCAGATTCAGGGGCCCAGATACGCAGTATTTT. Its protein is CATSRFRGPDTQYF. J is TRBJ2-3 and V is TRBV15, with D possibly TRBD1 on 6 matching bases. Per the germline V gene, CDR1 is LNHNV and CDR2 is YYDKDF (reference sequence). The V and J ends lost 2 bases and 4 bases respectively, with 10 bases between them. This CDR3 spans 14 amino acids. The full variable domain, with the rest looked up from reference TRBV15 and TRBJ2-3, is DAMVIQNPRYQVTQFGKPVTLSCSQTLNHNVMYWYQQKSSQAPKLLFHYYDKDFNNEADTPDNFQSRRPNTSFCFLDIRSPGLGDTAMYLCATSRFRGPDTQYFGPGTRLTVL.

V usage is TRBV2 and J usage is TRBJ2-7; TRBD2 might be the D (6 bases). The germline V and J ends were trimmed by 2 bases and 7 bases, with 12 bases remaining between them. The CDR3 runs to 13 residues. From germline, CDR1 is SNHLY and CDR2 FYNNEI. The CDR3 region is CASSESGGTEQYF. The DNA of the CDR3 is TGTGCCAGCAGTGAATCGGGCGGGACGGAGCAGTACTTC.

This rearrangement joins TRBV11-2 to TRBJ2-3, with 7 bases lining up with TRBD2. J lost 5 bases, V lost 5 bases, and 7 bases had no gene match. CDR3 size: 14 residues. CDR1 and CDR2 (germline): SGHAT, FQNNGV. CDR3 bases: TGTGCCAGCAGCCCCGGACTAGTTGTAGATACGCAGTATTTT. It yields the protein CASSPGLVVDTQYF.

The chain links TRBV11-1 to TRBJ1-2, with D perhaps matching TRBD1 (6 bases). Per the germline V gene, CDR1 is SGHAT and CDR2 is FQDESV (reference sequence). The CDR3 loop spans 14 amino acids. V gave up 4 bases and J gave up 4 bases, with 13 bases separating them. CDR3: CASSSRGGAYGYTF. In DNA, the CDR3 is TGTGCCAGCAGCTCCCGCGGGGGGGCCTATGGCTACACCTTC.

The gene calls are TRBV7-9 and TRBJ1-2; TRBD1 matches at 8 bases. This CDR3 contains 15 residues. With V trimmed by 5 bases and J by 7 bases, 12 bases remained unmatched. The germline gives CDR1 SEHNR, CDR2 FQNEAQ (reference sequence). The CDR3 sequence: CASSDGGRGLFGYTF. The CDR3 DNA reads as TGTGCCAGCAGCGATGGGGGCAGGGGGCTCTTTGGCTACACCTTC.

V is TRBV7-2 and J is TRBJ1-4; weak D call: TRBD1 (6 bases). The CDR3 runs to 16 residues. Per the germline V gene, CDR1 is SGHTA and CDR2 is FQGNSA. V was cut by 7 bases and J by 0 bases, with 15 bases left in between. The CDR3 sequence is CASTKGGTATNEKLFF. The CDR3, as DNA: TGTGCCAGCACTAAGGGGGGGACGGCAACTAATGAAAAACTGTTTTTT.

The chain combines TRBV5-5 with TRBJ1-2; TRBD1 matches 7 bases. Per germline, CDR1 SGHKS and CDR2 YYEKEE (reference sequence). The CDR3 is made up of 13 amino acids. Trimming at V came to 0 bases and at J to 6 bases, leaving 2 bases not matched to a gene. CDR3 residues: CASSLGTGNGYTF. For the CDR3, the DNA is TGTGCCAGCAGCTTGGGGACAGGAAATGGCTACACCTTC.